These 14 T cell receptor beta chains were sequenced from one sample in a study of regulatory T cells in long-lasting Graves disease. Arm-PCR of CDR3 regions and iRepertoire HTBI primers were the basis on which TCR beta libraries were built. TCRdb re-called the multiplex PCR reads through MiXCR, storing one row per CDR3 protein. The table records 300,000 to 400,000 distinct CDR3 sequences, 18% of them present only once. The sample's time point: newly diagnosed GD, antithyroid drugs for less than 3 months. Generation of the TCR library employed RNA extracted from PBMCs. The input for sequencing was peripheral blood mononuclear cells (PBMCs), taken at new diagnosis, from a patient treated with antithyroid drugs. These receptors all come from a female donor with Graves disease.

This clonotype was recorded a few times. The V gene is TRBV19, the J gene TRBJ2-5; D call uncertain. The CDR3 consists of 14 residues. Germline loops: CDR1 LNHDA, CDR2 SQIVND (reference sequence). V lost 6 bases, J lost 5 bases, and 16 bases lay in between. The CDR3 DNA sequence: TGTGCCAGTAGCTTCCAGACCGGCCGGGAGACCCAGTACTTC. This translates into CASSFQTGRETQYF.

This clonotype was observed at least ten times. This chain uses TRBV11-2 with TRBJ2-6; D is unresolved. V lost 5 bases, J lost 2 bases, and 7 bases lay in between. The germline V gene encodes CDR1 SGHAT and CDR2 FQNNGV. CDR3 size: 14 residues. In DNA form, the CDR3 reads TGTGCCAGCAGCCGAGTTGCTGGGGCCAACGTCCTGACTTTC. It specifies CASSRVAGANVLTF.

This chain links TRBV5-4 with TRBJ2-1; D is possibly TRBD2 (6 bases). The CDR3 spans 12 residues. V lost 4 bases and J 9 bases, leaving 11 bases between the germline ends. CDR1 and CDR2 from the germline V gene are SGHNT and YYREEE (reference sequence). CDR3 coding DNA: TGTGCCAGCAGCAAAATAGCGGCTGAGCAGTTCTTC. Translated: CASSKIAAEQFF.

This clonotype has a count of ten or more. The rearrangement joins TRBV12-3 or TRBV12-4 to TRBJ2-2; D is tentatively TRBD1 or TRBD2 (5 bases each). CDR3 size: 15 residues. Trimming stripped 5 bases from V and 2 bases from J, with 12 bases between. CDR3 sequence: CASSHGTANTGELFF. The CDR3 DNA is TGTGCCAGCAGTCATGGGACCGCTAACACCGGGGAGCTGTTTTTT.

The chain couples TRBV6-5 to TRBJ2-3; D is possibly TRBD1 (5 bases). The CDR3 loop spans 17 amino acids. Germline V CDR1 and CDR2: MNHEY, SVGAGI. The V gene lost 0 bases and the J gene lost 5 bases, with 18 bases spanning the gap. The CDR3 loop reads CASSYSTERGSGDTQYF. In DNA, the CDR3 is TGTGCCAGCAGTTACTCGACAGAAAGGGGATCCGGAGATACGCAGTATTTT.

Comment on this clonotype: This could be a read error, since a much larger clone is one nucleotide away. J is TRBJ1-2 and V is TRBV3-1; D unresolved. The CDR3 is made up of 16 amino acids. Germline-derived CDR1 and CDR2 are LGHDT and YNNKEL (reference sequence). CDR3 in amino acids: CASSHGRVGRSYGCTF. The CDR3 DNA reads TGTGCCAGCAGCCATGGAAGAGTCGGAAGGTCCTATGGCTGCACCTTC.

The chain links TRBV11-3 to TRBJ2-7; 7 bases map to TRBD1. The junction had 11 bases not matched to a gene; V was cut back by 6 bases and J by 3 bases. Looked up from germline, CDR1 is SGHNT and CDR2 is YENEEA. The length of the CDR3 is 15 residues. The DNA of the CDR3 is TGTGCCAGCAGTGGACTCCGGGACAGAATCTACGAGCAGTACTTC. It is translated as CASSGLRDRIYEQYF. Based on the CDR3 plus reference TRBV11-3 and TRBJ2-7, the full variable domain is EAGVVQSPRYKIIEKKQPVAFWCNPISGHNTLYWYLQNLGQGPELLIRYENEEAVDDSQLPKDRFSAERLKGVDSTLKIQPAELGDSAVYLCASSGLRDRIYEQYFGPGTRLTVT.

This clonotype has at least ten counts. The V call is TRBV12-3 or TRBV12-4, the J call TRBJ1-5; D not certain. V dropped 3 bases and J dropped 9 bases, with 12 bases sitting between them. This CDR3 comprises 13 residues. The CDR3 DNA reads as TGTGCCAGCAGTTTTGGGCCCGAAATGCCCCAGCATTTT. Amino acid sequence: CASSFGPEMPQHF.

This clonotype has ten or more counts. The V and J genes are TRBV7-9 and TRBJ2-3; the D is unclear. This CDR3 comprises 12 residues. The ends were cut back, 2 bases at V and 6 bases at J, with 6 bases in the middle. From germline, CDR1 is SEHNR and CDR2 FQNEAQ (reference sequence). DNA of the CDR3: TGTGCCAGCAGCTTAAATGGTGATACGCAGTATTTT. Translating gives CASSLNGDTQYF.

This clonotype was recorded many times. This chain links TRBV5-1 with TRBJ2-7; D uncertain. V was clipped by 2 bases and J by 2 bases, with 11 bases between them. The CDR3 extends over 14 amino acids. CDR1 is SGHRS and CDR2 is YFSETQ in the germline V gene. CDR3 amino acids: CASSLGPSAYEQYF. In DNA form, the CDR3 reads TGCGCCAGCAGCTTAGGACCATCGGCCTACGAGCAGTACTTC. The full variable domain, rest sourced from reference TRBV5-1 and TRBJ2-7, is KAGVTQTPRYLIKTRGQQVTLSCSPISGHRSVSWYQQTPGQGLQFLFEYFSETQRNKGNFPGRFSGRQFSNSRSEMNVSTLELGDSALYLCASSLGPSAYEQYFGPGTRLTVT.

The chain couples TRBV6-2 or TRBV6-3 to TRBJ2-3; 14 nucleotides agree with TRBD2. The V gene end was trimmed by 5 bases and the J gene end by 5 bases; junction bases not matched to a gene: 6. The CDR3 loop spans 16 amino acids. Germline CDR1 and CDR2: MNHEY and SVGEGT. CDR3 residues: CASSEGLAGGQDTQYF. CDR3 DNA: TGTGCCAGCAGTGAAGGACTAGCGGGAGGACAAGATACGCAGTATTTT.

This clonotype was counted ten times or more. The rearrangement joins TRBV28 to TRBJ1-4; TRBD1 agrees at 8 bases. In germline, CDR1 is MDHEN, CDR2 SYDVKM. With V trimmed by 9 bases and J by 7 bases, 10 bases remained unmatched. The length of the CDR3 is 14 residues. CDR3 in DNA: TGTGCCAGATTACGACAGGGGTATTCTGAAAAACTGTTTTTT. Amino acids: CARLRQGYSEKLFF.

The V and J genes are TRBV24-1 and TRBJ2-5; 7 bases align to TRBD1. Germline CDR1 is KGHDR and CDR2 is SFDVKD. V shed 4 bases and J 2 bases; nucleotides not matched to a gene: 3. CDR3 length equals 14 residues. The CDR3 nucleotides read TGTGCCACCAGTGAGCCAGGGGGTCAAGAGACCCAGTACTTC. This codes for CATSEPGGQETQYF.

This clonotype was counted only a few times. CDR3 sequence reads: CASSLGTGGVYNEQFF. CDR3 DNA: TGTGCCAGCAGCTTAGGGACAGGGGGCGTTTACAATGAGCAGTTCTTC. The rearrangement joins TRBV11-3 to TRBJ2-1; the match to TRBD1 covers 11 bases. Germline V CDR1 and CDR2: SGHNT, YENEEA. The CDR3 is made up of 16 amino acids. V gave up 1 base and J gave up 4 bases; unmatched junction bases: 3.